This T cell receptor beta chain appears in the sequencing data of a study of human T cells and chemical hapten exposure. As for the study in general: Patch testing was performed with 0.01% DPC on the upper back, with reading at 6 days. A mostly female patient group had alopecia areata, totalis or universalis. Whole-study results and caveats: Patch test score tracked positively with PT1 expanded TCR counts.

On this clonotype itself: What it binds is unknown.

TCRdb reanalysed the RACE reads using MiXCR and keeps one entry per CDR3 protein. The sample includes fewer than 350,000 distinct CDR3 sequences, just under 8% of them seen just once. Time point indicated: pre-sensitization, week 0. Treatment of the sample: therapeutic diphenylcyclopropenone sensitization with weekly scalp DPC. Total RNA came from unfractionated whole blood. V shed 3 bases and J shed 5 bases, with 13 bases lying between them. The germline V gene encodes CDR1 SGHTA and CDR2 FQGNSA. The CDR3 is 14 residues long. Source: whole blood, taken in connection with sensitization to the hapten diphenylcyclopropenone (DPC). The source is a young man with alopecia areata. Some clones in this sample may be carry-over from other donors' samples. The J gene is TRBJ1-1, the V gene TRBV7-2, with D possibly matching TRBD1 (6 bases). In DNA form, the CDR3 reads TGTGCCAGCAGCTTTTCGCAGGGGATTACTGAAGCTTTCTTT. Protein: CASSFSQGITEAFF.